The clone carrying this TCR beta chain was observed a handful of times. Its antigen is currently unknown. A multiplex PCR was run with 60 Vbeta primers and 13 Jbeta primers. Clones were sequenced by immunoSEQ multiplex PCR, and TCRdb holds only the in-frame ones, with some missing. Of around 99,000 clones listed, roughly 82% are singletons. The V gene end was trimmed by 2 bases and the J gene end by 0 bases; junction bases not matched to a gene: 3. The CDR3 sequence is 15 residues long. Germline CDR1 and CDR2: SGHKS and YYEKEE (reference sequence). Every donor was a healthy person donating bone marrow. This specimen belongs to a study of cytomegalovirus exposure and HLA in healthy donors. General study results and limits: Indistinguishable V segments, including TRBV6-2 and TRBV6-3, were excluded.

V and J are TRBV5-5 and TRBJ1-2, with 8 bases fitting TRBD1. The TCR comes from a young man in good health and CMV-seropositive. Source material: PBMCs. The DNA of the CDR3 is TGTGCCAGCAGCTTCCGGACAGGGACTAACTATGGCTACACCTTC. Protein product: CASSFRTGTNYGYTF.